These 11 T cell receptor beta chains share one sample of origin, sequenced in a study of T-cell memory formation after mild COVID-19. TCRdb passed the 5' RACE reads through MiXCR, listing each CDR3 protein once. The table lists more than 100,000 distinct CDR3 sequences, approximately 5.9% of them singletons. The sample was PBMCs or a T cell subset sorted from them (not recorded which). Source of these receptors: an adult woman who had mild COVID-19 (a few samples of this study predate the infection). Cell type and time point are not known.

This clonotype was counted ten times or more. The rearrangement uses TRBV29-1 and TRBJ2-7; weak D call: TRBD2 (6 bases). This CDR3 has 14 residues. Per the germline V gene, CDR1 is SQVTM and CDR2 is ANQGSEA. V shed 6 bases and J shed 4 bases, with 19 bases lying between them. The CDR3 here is CSVRGGIRKYEQYF. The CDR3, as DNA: TGCAGCGTGAGGGGCGGGATCAGGAAATACGAGCAGTACTTC.

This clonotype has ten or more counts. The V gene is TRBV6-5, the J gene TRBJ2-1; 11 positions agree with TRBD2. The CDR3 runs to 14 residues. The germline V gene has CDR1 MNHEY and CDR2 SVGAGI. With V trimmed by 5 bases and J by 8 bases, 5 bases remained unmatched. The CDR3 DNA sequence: TGTGCCAGCAGTGTAGCGGGGGGGCACGATGAGCAGTTCTTC. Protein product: CASSVAGGHDEQFF.

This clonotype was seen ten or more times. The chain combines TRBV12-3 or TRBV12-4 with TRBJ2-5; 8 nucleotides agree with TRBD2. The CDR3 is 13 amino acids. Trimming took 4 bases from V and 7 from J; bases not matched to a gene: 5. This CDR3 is CASSSGTSWTQYF. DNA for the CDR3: TGTGCCAGCAGTTCCGGGACTAGTTGGACCCAGTACTTC.

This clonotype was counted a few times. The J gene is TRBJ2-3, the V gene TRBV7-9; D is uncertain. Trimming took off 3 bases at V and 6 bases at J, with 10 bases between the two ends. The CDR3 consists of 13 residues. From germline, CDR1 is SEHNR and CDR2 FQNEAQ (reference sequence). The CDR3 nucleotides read TGTGCCAGCAGCTTGGGCCCCTCTGATACGCAGTATTTT. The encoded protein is CASSLGPSDTQYF.

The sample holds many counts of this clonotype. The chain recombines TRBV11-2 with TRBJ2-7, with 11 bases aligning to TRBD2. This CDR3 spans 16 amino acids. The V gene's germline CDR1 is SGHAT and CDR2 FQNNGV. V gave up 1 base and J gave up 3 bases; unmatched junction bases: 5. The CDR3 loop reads CASSLASSGGIYEQYF. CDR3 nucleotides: TGTGCCAGCAGCTTAGCTTCTAGCGGGGGGATCTACGAGCAGTACTTC.

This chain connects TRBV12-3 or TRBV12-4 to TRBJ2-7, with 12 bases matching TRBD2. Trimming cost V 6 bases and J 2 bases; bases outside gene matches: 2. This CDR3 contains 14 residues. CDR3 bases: TGTGCCAGCAGGACTAGCGGGGGCCCCTACGAGCAGTACTTC. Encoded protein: CASRTSGGPYEQYF.

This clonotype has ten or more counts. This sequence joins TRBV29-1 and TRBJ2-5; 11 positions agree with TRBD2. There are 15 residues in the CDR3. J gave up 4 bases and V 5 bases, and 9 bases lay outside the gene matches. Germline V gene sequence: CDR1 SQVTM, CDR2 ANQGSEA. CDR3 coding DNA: TGCAGCGTTCGGACTAGCGGGCTAACGGGAGAGACCCAGTACTTC. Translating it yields CSVRTSGLTGETQYF. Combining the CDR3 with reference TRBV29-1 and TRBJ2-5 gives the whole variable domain SAVISQKPSRDICQRGTSLTIQCQVDSQVTMMFWYRQQPGQSLTLIATANQGSEATYESGFVIDKFPISRPNLTFSTLTVSNMSPEDSSIYLCSVRTSGLTGETQYFGPGTRLLVL.

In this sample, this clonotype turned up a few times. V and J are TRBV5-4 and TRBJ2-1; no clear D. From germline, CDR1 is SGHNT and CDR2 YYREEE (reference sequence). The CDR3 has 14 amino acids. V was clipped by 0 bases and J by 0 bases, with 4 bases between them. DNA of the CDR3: TGTGCCAGCAGCTTGGTTGGCTCCTACAATGAGCAGTTCTTC. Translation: CASSLVGSYNEQFF.

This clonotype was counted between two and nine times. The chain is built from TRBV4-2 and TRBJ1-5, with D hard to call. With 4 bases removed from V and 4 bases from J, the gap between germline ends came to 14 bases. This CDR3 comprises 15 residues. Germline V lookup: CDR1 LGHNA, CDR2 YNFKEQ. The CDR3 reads CASSRAGSANQPQHF. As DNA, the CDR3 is TGTGCCAGCAGCCGGGCGGGATCCGCAAATCAGCCCCAGCATTTT.

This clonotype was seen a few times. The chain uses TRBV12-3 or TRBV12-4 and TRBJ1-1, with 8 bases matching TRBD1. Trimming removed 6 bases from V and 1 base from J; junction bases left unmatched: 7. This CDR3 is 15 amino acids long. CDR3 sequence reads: CASRQRTGQNTEAFF. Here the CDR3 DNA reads TGTGCCAGCAGACAACGGACAGGGCAGAACACTGAAGCTTTCTTT.

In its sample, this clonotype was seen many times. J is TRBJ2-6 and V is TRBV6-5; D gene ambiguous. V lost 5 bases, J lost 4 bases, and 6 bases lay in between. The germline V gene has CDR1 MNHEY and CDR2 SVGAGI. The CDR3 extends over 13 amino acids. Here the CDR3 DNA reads TGTGCCAGCAGTCGACCGGGGGCCAACGTCCTGACTTTC. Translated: CASSRPGANVLTF.